This T cell receptor beta chain was recorded in a study of T cells in tuberculosis. Study-level information: This South African cohort compared adolescents with or without latent tuberculosis against adults with active tuberculosis.

On this clone itself: Its antigen remains unknown.

Broader study findings: Shorter CDR3-alpha in active tuberculosis partly drove smaller distances.

CDR1 is MNHEY and CDR2 is SVGAGI in the germline V gene. V was clipped by 11 bases and J by 4 bases, with 17 bases between them. This CDR3 comprises 13 residues. TCRdb's copy holds only in-frame clones and misses some; the assay was immunoSEQ multiplex PCR. The sample has 44,000 or so clones, 90% to 95% seen once. V usage is TRBV6-5 and J usage is TRBJ1-2, with a tentative D call TRBD1 (5 bases). The TCR originated in a donor between 5 and 29 years old with latent tuberculosis or without tuberculosis infection. The source material was PBMCs. The CDR3 sequence: CASRRQGPYGYTF. The CDR3 DNA reads TGTGCCTCACGCCGGCAGGGCCCCTATGGCTACACCTTC.